Listed here is a single T cell receptor (beta chain). The record originates from a study of blood T cells in healthy people across ages. The V and J ends lost 8 bases and 3 bases respectively, with 13 bases between them. The CDR3 totals 14 residues. The germline V gene encodes CDR1 SGHTA and CDR2 FQGNSA. With a J-beta primer mix and a sample-barcoded 5' primer, a second PCR ran 7 to 11 cycles. Each CDR3 protein is one row after TCRdb ran MiXCR on the 5' RACE reads. Of around 1,500,000 distinct CDR3 sequences listed, about 30% are singletons. J is TRBJ1-4 and V is TRBV7-2; TRBD1 is a possible D gene (5 bases). This receptor was obtained from a young woman in good health. Sequencing was carried out using blood. Written as DNA, the CDR3 is TGTGCCAGCGGAAAAGGACACCCTAATGAAAAACTGTTTTTT. This encodes CASGKGHPNEKLFF.